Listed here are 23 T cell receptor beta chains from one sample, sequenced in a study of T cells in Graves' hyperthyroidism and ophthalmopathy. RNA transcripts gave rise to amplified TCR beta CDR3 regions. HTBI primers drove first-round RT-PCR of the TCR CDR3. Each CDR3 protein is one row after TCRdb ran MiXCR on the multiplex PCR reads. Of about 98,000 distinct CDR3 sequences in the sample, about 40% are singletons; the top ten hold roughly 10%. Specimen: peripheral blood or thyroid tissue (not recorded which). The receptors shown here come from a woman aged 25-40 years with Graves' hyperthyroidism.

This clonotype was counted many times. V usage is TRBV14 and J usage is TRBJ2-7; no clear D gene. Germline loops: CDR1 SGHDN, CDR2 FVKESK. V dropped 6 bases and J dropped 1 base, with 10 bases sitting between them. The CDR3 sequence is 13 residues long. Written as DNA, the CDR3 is TGTGCCAGCAGGGCCAGGCGATCCTACGAGCAGTACTTC. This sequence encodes CASRARRSYEQYF. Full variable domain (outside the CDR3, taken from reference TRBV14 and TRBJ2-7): EAGVTQFPSHSVIEKGQTVTLRCDPISGHDNLYWYRRVMGKEIKFLLHFVKESKQDESGMPNNRFLAERTGGTYSTLKVQPAELEDSGVYFCASRARRSYEQYFGPGTRLTVT.

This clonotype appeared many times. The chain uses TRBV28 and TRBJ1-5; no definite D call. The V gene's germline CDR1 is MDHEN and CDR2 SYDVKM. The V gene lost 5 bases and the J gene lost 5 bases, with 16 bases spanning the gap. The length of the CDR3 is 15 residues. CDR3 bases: TGTGCCAGCAGTGATGGAGCCCCCGGGGATCAGCCCCAGCATTTT. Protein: CASSDGAPGDQPQHF.

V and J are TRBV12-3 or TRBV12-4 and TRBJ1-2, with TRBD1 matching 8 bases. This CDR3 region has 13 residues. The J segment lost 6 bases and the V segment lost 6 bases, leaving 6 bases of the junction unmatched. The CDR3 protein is CASRGRTGNGYTF. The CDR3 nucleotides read TGTGCCAGCAGGGGCAGGACAGGGAATGGCTACACCTTC.

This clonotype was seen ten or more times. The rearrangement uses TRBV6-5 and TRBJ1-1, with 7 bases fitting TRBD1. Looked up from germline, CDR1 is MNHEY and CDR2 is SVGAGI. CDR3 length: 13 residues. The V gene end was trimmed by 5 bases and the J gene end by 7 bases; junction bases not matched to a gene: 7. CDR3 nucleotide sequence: TGTGCCAGCAGTATACAGGGGAGAGTTGAAGCTTTCTTT. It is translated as CASSIQGRVEAFF.

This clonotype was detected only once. The CDR3 loop is CSASRDRGNQPQHF. The CDR3 coding sequence is TGCAGTGCTAGCCGGGACAGGGGGAATCAGCCCCAGCATTTT. The V and J genes are TRBV20-1 and TRBJ1-5, with 11 bases aligning to TRBD1. This CDR3 is 14 amino acids long. Per the germline V gene, CDR1 is DFQATT and CDR2 is SNEGSKA (reference sequence). V shed 3 bases and J 4 bases; nucleotides not matched to a gene: 2.

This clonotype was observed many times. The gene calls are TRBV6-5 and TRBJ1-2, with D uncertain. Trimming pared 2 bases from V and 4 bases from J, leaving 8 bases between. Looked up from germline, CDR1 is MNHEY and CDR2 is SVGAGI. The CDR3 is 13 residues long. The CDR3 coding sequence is TGTGCCAGCAGTTACATAGGAGGCTATGGCTACACCTTC. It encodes CASSYIGGYGYTF.

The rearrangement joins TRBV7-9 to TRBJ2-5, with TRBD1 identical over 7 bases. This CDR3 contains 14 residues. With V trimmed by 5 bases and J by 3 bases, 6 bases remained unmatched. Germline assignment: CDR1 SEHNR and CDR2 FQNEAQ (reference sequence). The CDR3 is CASSASGTEETQYF. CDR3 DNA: TGTGCCAGCAGCGCTTCCGGGACAGAAGAGACCCAGTACTTC.

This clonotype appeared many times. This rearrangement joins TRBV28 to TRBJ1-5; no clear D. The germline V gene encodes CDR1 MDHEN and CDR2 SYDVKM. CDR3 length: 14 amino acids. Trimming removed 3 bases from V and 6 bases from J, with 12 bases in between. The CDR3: CASSFGATVQPQHF. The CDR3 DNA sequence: TGTGCCAGCAGTTTCGGCGCTACGGTTCAGCCCCAGCATTTT.

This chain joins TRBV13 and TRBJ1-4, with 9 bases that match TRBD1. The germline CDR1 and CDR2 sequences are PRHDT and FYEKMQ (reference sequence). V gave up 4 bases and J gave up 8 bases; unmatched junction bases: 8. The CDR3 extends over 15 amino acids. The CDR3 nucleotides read TGTGCCAGCAGCTGGGGACAGGGCATAAACGAAAAACTGTTTTTT. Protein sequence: CASSWGQGINEKLFF.

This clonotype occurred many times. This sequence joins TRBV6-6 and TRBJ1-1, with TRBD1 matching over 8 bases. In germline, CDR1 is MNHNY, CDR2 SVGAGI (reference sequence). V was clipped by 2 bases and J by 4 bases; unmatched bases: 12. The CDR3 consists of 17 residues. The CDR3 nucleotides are TGTGCCAGCAGTTACCTACCGACAGGGGCTAGTCCCACTGAAGCTTTCTTT. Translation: CASSYLPTGASPTEAFF.

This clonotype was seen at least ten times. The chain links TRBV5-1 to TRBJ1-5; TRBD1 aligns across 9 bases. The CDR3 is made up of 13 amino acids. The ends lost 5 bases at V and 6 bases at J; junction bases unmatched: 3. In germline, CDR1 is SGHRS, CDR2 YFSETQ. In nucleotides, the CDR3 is TGCGCCAGCAGACAGGGGGCTAGTCAGCCCCAGCATTTT. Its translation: CASRQGASQPQHF.

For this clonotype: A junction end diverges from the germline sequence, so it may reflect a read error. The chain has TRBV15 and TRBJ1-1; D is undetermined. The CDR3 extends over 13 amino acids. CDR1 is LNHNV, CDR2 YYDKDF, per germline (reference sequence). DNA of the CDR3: TGTGCCGCCAGCAGCTTATTCCCAACTGAAGCTTTCTTT. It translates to CAASSLFPTEAFF.

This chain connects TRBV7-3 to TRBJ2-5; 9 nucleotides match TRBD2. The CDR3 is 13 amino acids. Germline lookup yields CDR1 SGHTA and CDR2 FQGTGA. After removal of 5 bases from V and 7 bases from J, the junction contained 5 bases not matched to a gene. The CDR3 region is CASSPGLARTQYF. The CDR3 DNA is TGTGCCAGCAGCCCCGGACTAGCGAGGACCCAGTACTTC.

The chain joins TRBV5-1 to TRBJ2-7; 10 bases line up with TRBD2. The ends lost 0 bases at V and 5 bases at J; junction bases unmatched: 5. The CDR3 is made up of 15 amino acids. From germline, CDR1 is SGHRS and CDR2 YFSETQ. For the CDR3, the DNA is TGCGCCAGCAGCTTGGGAGCGGGAGGGCAGAACGAGCAGTACTTC. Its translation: CASSLGAGGQNEQYF.

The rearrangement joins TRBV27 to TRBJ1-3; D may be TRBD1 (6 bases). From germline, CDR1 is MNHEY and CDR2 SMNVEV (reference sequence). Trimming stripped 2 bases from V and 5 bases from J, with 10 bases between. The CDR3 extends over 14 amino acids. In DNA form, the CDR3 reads TGTGCCAGCAGTTTACGGGGGCAAAGAAACACCATATATTTT. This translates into CASSLRGQRNTIYF.

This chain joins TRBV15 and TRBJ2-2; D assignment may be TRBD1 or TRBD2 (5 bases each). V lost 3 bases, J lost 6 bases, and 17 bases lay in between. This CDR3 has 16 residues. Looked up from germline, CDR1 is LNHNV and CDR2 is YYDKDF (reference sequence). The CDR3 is CATSSAGTKRAGELFF. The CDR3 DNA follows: TGTGCCACCAGCAGTGCCGGGACCAAGCGAGCCGGGGAGCTGTTTTTT.

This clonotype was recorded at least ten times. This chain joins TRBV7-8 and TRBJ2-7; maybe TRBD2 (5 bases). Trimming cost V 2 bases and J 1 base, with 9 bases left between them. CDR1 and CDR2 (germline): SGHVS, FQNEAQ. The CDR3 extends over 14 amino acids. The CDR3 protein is CASSLIGMSYEQYF. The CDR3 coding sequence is TGTGCCAGCAGCTTAATCGGGATGTCCTACGAGCAGTACTTC.

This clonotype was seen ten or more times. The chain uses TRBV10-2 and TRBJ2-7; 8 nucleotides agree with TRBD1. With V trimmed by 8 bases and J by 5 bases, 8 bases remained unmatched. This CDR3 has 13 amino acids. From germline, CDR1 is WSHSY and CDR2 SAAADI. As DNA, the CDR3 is TGCGCCAGCGGACAGGGCAAGCGGAACGAGCAGTACTTC. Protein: CASGQGKRNEQYF.

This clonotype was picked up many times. DNA for the CDR3: TGTGCCACCGGAGGGGGCAATGAAAAACTGTTTTTT. Residues: CATGGGNEKLFF. The chain links TRBV24-1 to TRBJ1-4; TRBD1 matches 7 bases. The CDR3 is 12 amino acids. V dropped 9 bases and J dropped 5; count of bases not matched to a gene: 2. CDR1 KGHDR and CDR2 SFDVKD come from the germline V gene.

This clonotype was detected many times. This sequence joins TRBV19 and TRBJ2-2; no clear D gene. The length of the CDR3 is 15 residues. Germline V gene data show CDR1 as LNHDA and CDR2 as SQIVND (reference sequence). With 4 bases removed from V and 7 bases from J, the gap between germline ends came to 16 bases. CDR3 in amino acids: CASSTLDRVYGELFF. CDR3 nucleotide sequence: TGTGCCAGTAGTACCCTCGACCGGGTGTACGGGGAGCTGTTTTTT.

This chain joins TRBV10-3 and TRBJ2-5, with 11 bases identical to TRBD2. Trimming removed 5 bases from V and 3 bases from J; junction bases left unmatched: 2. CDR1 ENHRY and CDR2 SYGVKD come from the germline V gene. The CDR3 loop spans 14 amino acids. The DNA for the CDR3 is TGTGCCATCAGTCAGACTAGCGGGAAAGAGACCCAGTACTTC. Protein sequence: CAISQTSGKETQYF.

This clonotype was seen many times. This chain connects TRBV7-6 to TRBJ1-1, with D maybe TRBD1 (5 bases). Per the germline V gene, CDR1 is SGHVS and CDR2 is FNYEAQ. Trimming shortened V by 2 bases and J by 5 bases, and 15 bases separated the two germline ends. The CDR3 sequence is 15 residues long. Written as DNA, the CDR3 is TGTGCCAGCAGCTTACATGGGGATAGACAGACTGAAGCTTTCTTT. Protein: CASSLHGDRQTEAFF.

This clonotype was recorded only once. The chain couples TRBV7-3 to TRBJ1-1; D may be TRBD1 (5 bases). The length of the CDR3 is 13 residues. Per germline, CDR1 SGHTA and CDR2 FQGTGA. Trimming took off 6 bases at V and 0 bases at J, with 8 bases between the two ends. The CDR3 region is CASSRGMNTEAFF. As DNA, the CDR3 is TGTGCCAGCAGTCGGGGCATGAACACTGAAGCTTTCTTT.